This T cell receptor beta chain was profiled in a study of Ad26.COV2.S vaccination and SARS-CoV-2 variants (dated by TCRdb to the early 2020s). For the wider study: Vaccine-arm donors were drawn from COV1001, a multicentre, randomized, double-blind, placebo-controlled phase I-IIa trial of Ad26.COV2.S in healthy adults. Participants in the trial were split at random into five groups of five each, receiving low-dose or high-dose Ad26.COV2.S once or twice, or else placebo on both occasions. Investigators did not know the trial group allocation while performing experiments and assessing outcomes. Ad26.COV2.S was given intramuscularly at 5x10^10 or 1x10^11 viral particles, as a single shot or as two shots 56 days apart. TCRbeta repertoire sequencing served as the tool for gauging how specific and how broad the SARS-CoV-2-reactive T cell receptors were following Ad26.COV2.S vaccination. A total of approximately 30 samples were included in the TCR-sequenced set, comprising around 19 Ad26.COV2.S vaccine recipients, 5 placebo recipients and 8 SARS-CoV-2 convalescent individuals.

TCRbeta CDR3 regions were sequenced with the immunoSEQ Assay. After extraction, genomic DNA underwent amplification by bias-controlled multiplex PCR, followed by high-throughput sequencing. From the authors' description of their analysis: To quantify the absolute abundance of every unique TCRbeta CDR3 region, sequences were collapsed and filtered. T cell fraction was estimated by normalizing TCRbeta template counts to usable DNA, which was measured by amplifying reference genes present in all nucleated cells. Repertoire TCRs were annotated as SARS-CoV-2-specific when V gene, CDR3 amino acid sequence and J gene were exactly matched to a known reactive TCR set. MIRA supplied the reference SARS-CoV-2 TCR set, which was filtered for enrichment in COVID-19-positive ImmuneCODE repertoires so that public or cross-reactive TCRs were removed. Based on the MIRA antigens, annotated TCRs were further analysed at the level of specific ORF or position within ORF. Breadth was defined as the number of annotated unique rearrangements divided by the total number of unique productive rearrangements, and depth was defined as the summed frequency of the annotated unique rearrangements. TCR breadth was compared between groups using two-sided Wilcoxon rank-sum tests. Entries here come from immuneACCESS through TCRdb and include only in-frame sequences with V and J called. Some clones fail to appear in such tables; in the studies checked, an unresolved V gene covers under half of the shortfall, and the cause of the remainder is unknown. V, J and clone size derive from that table, while D and trimming were established from the DNA sequence. The sample yields almost 400,000 clones; about 88% were counted once. The top ten hold 1.5% to 2% of the sample.

At the junction V is shortened by 3 bases and J by 4 bases; bases outside the gene matches: 14. The CDR3 spans 18 residues, from the cysteine through the phenylalanine. Only the CDR3 DNA is retained, 54 bases long and in frame from the first base. According to the germline V gene (reference sequence), CDR1 reads WNHNN and CDR2 reads SYGVQD. What the study reported, not specific to this receptor: According to the authors, total T cell responses may have been underestimated by the TCR breadth and depth analyses. The study was not powered for comparison of responses between vaccine doses or regimens. After vaccination, substantial breadth of spike-specific CD8+ and CD4+ T cell responses was reported. Compared with placebo recipients, Ad26.COV2.S recipients showed higher spike-specific TCR breadth (P = 0.0014). Vaccine and placebo recipients had comparable non-spike TCR breadth, which fits with the vaccine containing only spike.

As regards this clone: Its antigen is currently not known. No much larger clonotype is one base removed from it; base qualities were not supplied.

The treatment or condition label for this specimen denotes: roughly 19 received Ad26.COV2.S at low or high dose, single or two shots; roughly 5 received placebo; per-sample allocation not given. Repertoires of vaccine and placebo recipients were sequenced from samples taken on day 63 after the first injection. Cohort 1b enrolled about 25 adults aged 18-55 years at a single site in Boston, USA, between 29 July and 7 August 2020. Ad26.COV2.S consisted of a replication-incompetent adenovirus type 26 vector by which a prefusion-stabilized SARS-CoV-2 spike protein from the original Wuhan strain was expressed.

The sequence was obtained from a person between 18 and 60 years old who received the Ad26.COV2.S COVID-19 vaccine or a placebo. This chain is built from TRBV10-1 and TRBJ2-2; TRBD1 aligns with 7 central bases. Sequencing used peripheral blood, obtained in a trial of Ad26.COV2.S vaccine versus placebo. The sequenced DNA: TGCGCCAGCAGTGATGGGAAAAACAGGGGAGCGAGCACCGGGGAGCTGTTTTTT. This yields the protein CASSDGKNRGASTGELFF.